Following are 30 T cell receptor beta chains from one sample sequenced in a study of blood T cell repertoires in COVID-19 (dated by TCRdb to about 2020). Libraries came from the immunoSEQ multiplex PCR assay. In TCRdb, the immuneACCESS table is reduced to in-frame sequences with V and J assigned. These tables do not hold every clone; where another copy was compared, an unresolved V gene accounts for under half, and the others remain unexplained. This sample gives about 270,000 clones in total; approximately 90% of them show up just once. Together, the top ten hold approximately 2.9% of the sample. The sample comprised PBMCs or T cells enriched from blood (not recorded which). The receptor set was obtained from a man aged 40-49 years who had been exposed to COVID-19.

The chain joins TRBV24-1 to TRBJ1-2, with D hard to call. CDR3 size: 14 residues. CDR1 is KGHDR and CDR2 is SFDVKD in the germline V gene. Trimming stripped 3 bases from V and 4 bases from J, with 11 bases between. The CDR3 is CATSDGTATYGYTF. As DNA, the CDR3 is TGTGCCACCAGTGATGGTACAGCAACCTATGGCTACACCTTC.

The V call is TRBV28, the J call TRBJ2-7; 15 bases match TRBD2. The ends lost 1 base at V and 7 bases at J; junction bases unmatched: 8. The CDR3 spans 17 residues. In germline, CDR1 is MDHEN, CDR2 SYDVKM. CDR3 protein: CASSLSGLAGGSGEQYF. In DNA form, the CDR3 reads TGTGCCAGCAGTTTATCTGGACTAGCGGGAGGGTCGGGGGAGCAGTACTTC.

The chain joins TRBV19 to TRBJ1-5; TRBD1 agrees at 8 bases. J lost 7 bases, V lost 6 bases, and 8 bases had no gene match. The CDR3 runs 14 residues. Germline lookup yields CDR1 LNHDA and CDR2 SQIVND (reference sequence). CDR3 in amino acids: CASSSDRVRQPQHF. For the CDR3, the DNA is TGTGCCAGTAGCTCGGACAGGGTCAGGCAGCCCCAGCATTTT.

Points on this clone: The sample contains more than one DNA sequence encoding this CDR3. This chain links TRBV19 with TRBJ1-1, with D tentatively TRBD1 (6 bases). Germline-derived CDR1 and CDR2 are LNHDA and SQIVND (reference sequence). The germline V and J ends were trimmed by 5 bases and 2 bases, with 9 bases remaining between them. The CDR3 contains 13 residues. The CDR3 reads CASSDRINTEAFF. The DNA of the CDR3 is TGTGCCAGTAGTGACAGGATAAACACTGAAGCTTTCTTT.

The chain links TRBV19 to TRBJ1-2, with D perhaps matching TRBD1 (5 bases). The ends were cut back, 2 bases at V and 5 bases at J, with 12 bases in the middle. The CDR3 runs to 14 residues. The germline V gene encodes CDR1 LNHDA and CDR2 SQIVND (reference sequence). The DNA for the CDR3 is TGTGCCAGTAGTATAAGGGGTTCTGAGTATGGCTACACCTTC. Translated, it gives CASSIRGSEYGYTF.

The rearrangement links TRBV27 to TRBJ2-7, with D perhaps matching TRBD2 (6 bases). CDR1 MNHEY and CDR2 SMNVEV come from the germline V gene (reference sequence). V lost 5 bases and J lost 1, with 21 bases in between. This CDR3 is built from 17 residues. In DNA, the CDR3 is TGTGCCAGCAGTACCCGCCTTCCGAGCGGGTATTCCTACGAGCAGTACTTC. As protein: CASSTRLPSGYSYEQYF.

J is TRBJ2-1 and V is TRBV7-9; 8 bases are a match to TRBD2. The J segment lost 3 bases and the V segment lost 3 bases, leaving 10 bases of the junction unmatched. The germline V gene has CDR1 SEHNR and CDR2 FQNEAQ (reference sequence). This CDR3 contains 17 residues. The CDR3 is CASSFDLLAENYNEQFF. The CDR3 DNA follows: TGTGCCAGCAGCTTTGACCTACTAGCGGAGAACTACAATGAGCAGTTCTTC.

J is TRBJ2-7 and V is TRBV2, with D tentatively TRBD1 (5 bases). CDR3 length: 14 residues. The germline CDR1 and CDR2 sequences are SNHLY and FYNNEI. The ends were cut back, 5 bases at V and 9 bases at J, with 20 bases in the middle. CDR3 amino acids: CASSMNVRGLWQYF. In DNA form, the CDR3 reads TGTGCCAGCAGTATGAATGTAAGGGGCCTCTGGCAGTACTTC.

The chain carries TRBV7-9 and TRBJ2-6; 8 nucleotides align to TRBD1. In germline, CDR1 is SEHNR, CDR2 FQNEAQ (reference sequence). V shed 2 bases, J shed 3 bases, and the junction held 6 bases outside the gene matches. The CDR3 is 17 amino acids. CDR3 DNA sequence: TGTGCCAGCAGCTTATGGGCAGGGGGCTTTGGGGCCAACGTCCTGACTTTC. Its translation is CASSLWAGGFGANVLTF.

J is TRBJ2-6 and V is TRBV11-2, with TRBD1 matching 10 bases. With V trimmed by 8 bases and J by 0 bases, 13 bases remained unmatched. The CDR3 runs to 19 residues. The germline V gene has CDR1 SGHAT and CDR2 FQNNGV. CDR3 region: CASLTIRDRGDSGANVLTF. CDR3 sequence (DNA): TGTGCCAGCCTCACAATACGGGACAGGGGTGACTCTGGGGCCAACGTCCTGACTTTC.

The chain is built from TRBV30 and TRBJ1-1, with 8 bases identical to TRBD1. The ends lost 8 bases at V and 2 bases at J; junction bases unmatched: 7. Germline CDR1 and CDR2: GTSNPN and SVGIG (reference sequence). The CDR3 spans 13 residues. The CDR3: CAVPGQGNTEAFF. The DNA for the CDR3 is TGTGCCGTGCCTGGACAGGGAAACACTGAAGCTTTCTTT.

This clone appeared a single time. This rearrangement joins TRBV14 to TRBJ1-6; TRBD1 matches at 7 bases. Losses at the gene ends were 1 base for V and 7 bases for J; bases not matched to a gene: 16. The germline CDR1 and CDR2 sequences are SGHDN and FVKESK. This CDR3 spans 19 amino acids. CDR3 nucleotide sequence: TGTGCCAGCAGCCAAGCCTCTTATTTGTTCGGCAGGGGGAATTCACCCCTCCACTTT. Amino acid sequence: CASSQASYLFGRGNSPLHF. The whole variable domain, filled in from reference TRBV14 and TRBJ1-6, reads EAGVTQFPSHSVIEKGQTVTLRCDPISGHDNLYWYRRVMGKEIKFLLHFVKESKQDESGMPNNRFLAERTGGTYSTLKVQPAELEDSGVYFCASSQASYLFGRGNSPLHFGNGTRLTVT.

The V call is TRBV4-3, the J call TRBJ2-2, with a tentative D call TRBD2 (6 bases). The CDR3 has 17 residues. Trimming shortened V by 0 bases and J by 6 bases, and 17 bases separated the two germline ends. Germline V gives CDR1 LGHNA, CDR2 YSLEER. CDR3 region: CASSQDFGGGAAGELFF. Written as DNA, the CDR3 is TGCGCCAGCAGCCAAGATTTCGGGGGAGGTGCCGCCGGGGAGCTGTTTTTT.

The V gene is TRBV5-6, the J gene TRBJ2-1; D is possibly TRBD1 (5 bases). The germline V gene encodes CDR1 SGHDT and CDR2 YYEEEE. CDR3 length: 11 residues. Trimming pared 2 bases from V and 10 bases from J, leaving 7 bases between. The CDR3: CASSLTGEQFF. CDR3 DNA sequence: TGTGCCAGCAGCTTAACAGGCGAGCAGTTCTTC.

The chain uses TRBV29-1 and TRBJ2-3; 7 bases map to TRBD2. Germline V CDR1 and CDR2: SQVTM, ANQGSEA. J was trimmed by 3 bases and V by 6 bases; bases with no gene match: 3. This CDR3 is built from 12 residues. DNA of the CDR3: TGCAGCGTCGCCGGGAGGACAGATACGCAGTATTTT. It translates to CSVAGRTDTQYF.

J is TRBJ2-1 and V is TRBV5-1; perhaps TRBD2 as D (5 bases). V lost 2 bases to trimming and J lost 7 bases, with 13 bases between them. From germline, CDR1 is SGHRS and CDR2 YFSETQ. CDR3 length equals 14 residues. The DNA for the CDR3 is TGCGCCAGCAGCTTTCTAGCCGCCGGTAATGAGCAGTTCTTC. This translates into CASSFLAAGNEQFF.

The chain combines TRBV28 with TRBJ1-6; D is possibly TRBD1 (6 bases). V was trimmed by 2 bases and J by 5 bases, leaving 7 bases between them. The CDR3 contains 14 residues. In germline, CDR1 is MDHEN, CDR2 SYDVKM. CDR3 protein: CASSLAGDNSPLHF. CDR3 nucleotide sequence: TGTGCCAGCAGTTTAGCAGGGGATAATTCACCCCTCCACTTT.

The V call is TRBV6-2 or TRBV6-3, the J call TRBJ2-5, with D unclear. The germline CDR1 and CDR2 sequences are MNHEY and SVGEGT. The CDR3 covers 11 residues. Deletions cut 5 bases from V and 8 bases from J, with 9 bases between. The DNA of the CDR3 is TGTGCCAGCAGTCCCCAGATTACCCAGTACTTC. Encoded protein: CASSPQITQYF.

This chain links TRBV30 with TRBJ2-7; 13 bases align to TRBD2. V gave up 1 base and J gave up 5 bases; unmatched junction bases: 2. Germline V gene lookup returns CDR1 GTSNPN and CDR2 SVGIG (reference sequence). The CDR3 is made up of 14 amino acids. CDR3 loop: CAWSEGLAGDEQYF. The CDR3 DNA reads as TGTGCCTGGAGTGAAGGACTAGCGGGAGACGAGCAGTACTTC. The entire variable domain, with the rest obtained from reference TRBV30 and TRBJ2-7, is as follows: SQTIHQWPATLVQPVGSPLSLECTVEGTSNPNLYWYRQAAGRGLQLLFYSVGIGQISSEVPQNLSASRPQDRQFILSSKKLLLSDSGFYLCAWSEGLAGDEQYFGPGTRLTVT.

The rearrangement links TRBV10-2 to TRBJ1-5; 9 nucleotides agree with TRBD1. Germline V gene sequence: CDR1 WSHSY, CDR2 SAAADI. V shed 2 bases and J 5 bases; nucleotides not matched to a gene: 1. The CDR3 totals 14 residues. In DNA, the CDR3 is TGCGCCAGCAGTGAGCGACAGGGGGATCAGCCCCAGCATTTT. It yields the protein CASSERQGDQPQHF.

The chain links TRBV13 to TRBJ1-1, with a possible D match to TRBD1 (5 bases). Germline V gene data show CDR1 as PRHDT and CDR2 as FYEKMQ (reference sequence). This CDR3 has 17 residues. The V end lost 4 bases, the J end lost 0 bases, and 18 bases lay between the germline ends. The DNA of the CDR3 is TGTGCCAGCAGCTCACCGCGGGGGGAAGACATGAACACTGAAGCTTTCTTT. Protein product: CASSSPRGEDMNTEAFF.

This clone was detected only once. This sequence joins TRBV9 and TRBJ2-1; D perhaps matches TRBD1 (6 bases). The CDR3 sequence is 13 residues long. The germline gives CDR1 SGDLS, CDR2 YYNGEE. Trimming pared 4 bases from V and 9 bases from J, leaving 14 bases between. The CDR3 is CASSLTGFTEQFF. The CDR3 DNA reads TGTGCCAGCAGCCTTACAGGGTTTACTGAGCAGTTCTTC.

This rearrangement joins TRBV19 to TRBJ2-3, with D tentatively TRBD1 (6 bases). V was trimmed by 1 base and J by 4 bases, leaving 12 bases between them. This CDR3 region has 15 residues. Germline values: CDR1 LNHDA, CDR2 SQIVND (reference sequence). CDR3 sequence reads: CASSIGGRGADTQYF. The CDR3 DNA follows: TGTGCCAGTAGTATAGGTGGCAGGGGTGCAGATACGCAGTATTTT.

The chain recombines TRBV7-9 with TRBJ2-7; weak D call: TRBD1 (5 bases). CDR3 size: 15 residues. The V end lost 0 bases, the J end lost 5 bases, and 14 bases lay between the germline ends. Per the germline V gene, CDR1 is SEHNR and CDR2 is FQNEAQ (reference sequence). This CDR3 is CASSLAGRQYHEQYF. The CDR3 region has the DNA TGTGCCAGCAGCTTAGCTGGAAGACAGTATCACGAGCAGTACTTC.

The chain joins TRBV3-1 (or the pseudogene TRBV3-2) to TRBJ2-2; D not certain. The CDR3 is 14 residues long. Looked up from germline, CDR1 is LGHDT and CDR2 is YNNKEL (reference sequence). V shed 3 bases and J shed 1 base, with 6 bases lying between them. The CDR3 here is CASSQGLNTGELFF. In DNA form, the CDR3 reads TGTGCCAGCAGCCAGGGCCTGAACACCGGGGAGCTGTTTTTT.

The J gene is TRBJ1-2, the V gene TRBV10-3, with 7 nucleotides matching TRBD1. Germline V lookup: CDR1 ENHRY, CDR2 SYGVKD. Trimming removed 3 bases from V and 4 bases from J; junction bases left unmatched: 2. CDR3 length: 13 amino acids. The CDR3 here is CAISDAGGYGYTF. The DNA for the CDR3 is TGTGCCATCAGTGATGCAGGGGGCTATGGCTACACCTTC.

DNA of the CDR3: TGTGCCACCAGACGGACTAGCGGGAGTGCAGATACGCAGTATTTT. Residues: CATRRTSGSADTQYF. The chain recombines TRBV15 with TRBJ2-3, with TRBD2 matching 13 bases. Unmatched junction bases numbered 4, after V lost 6 bases and J lost 4 bases. This CDR3 has 15 amino acids. Germline V CDR1 and CDR2: LNHNV, YYDKDF (reference sequence).

J is TRBJ2-1 and V is TRBV30; possibly TRBD2 for D (6 bases). The CDR3 totals 15 residues. Deletions cut 3 bases from V and 9 bases from J, with 21 bases between. CDR1 is GTSNPN and CDR2 is SVGIG in the germline V gene (reference sequence). This chain's CDR3 is CAWRRGTLLGGEQFF. CDR3 in DNA: TGTGCCTGGAGGCGCGGGACTCTCCTGGGGGGTGAGCAGTTCTTC.

CDR3 DNA: TGTGCCAGCCAGGGAGGGAGCTCCTACAATGAGCAGTTCTTC. This translates into CASQGGSSYNEQFF. The V gene is TRBV25-1, the J gene TRBJ2-1, with 7 bases matching TRBD2. Germline CDR1 and CDR2: MGHDK and SYGVNS. The CDR3 consists of 14 residues. V lost 8 bases, J lost 0 bases, and 4 bases stayed unmatched.

The chain has TRBV27 and TRBJ2-5; 13 bases agree with TRBD2. In germline, CDR1 is MNHEY, CDR2 SMNVEV (reference sequence). This CDR3 region has 16 residues. J lost 4 bases, V lost 5 bases, and 7 bases had no gene match. In DNA form, the CDR3 reads TGTGCCAGCAGTCCGGGGACTAGCGGGACTTTAGAGACCCAGTACTTC. It codes for CASSPGTSGTLETQYF.